Below, 11 T cell receptor beta chains from the same sample are listed, as sequenced in a study of cytomegalovirus exposure and HLA in healthy donors. The primer mix had 60 Vbeta and 13 Jbeta primers. The method was immunoSEQ multiplex PCR; TCRdb's version includes in-frame clones alone and lacks a portion of them. The sample yields over 200,000 clones, 77% seen once. The sequencing sample was made of PBMCs. Receptors were obtained from a woman aged 55-69 years in good health and CMV-seropositive.

The rearrangement joins TRBV27 to TRBJ2-1; maybe TRBD2 (7 bases). Looked up from germline, CDR1 is MNHEY and CDR2 is SMNVEV (reference sequence). This CDR3 is 16 amino acids long. V lost 0 bases and J 3 bases, leaving 12 bases between the germline ends. CDR3 nucleotides: TGTGCCAGCAGTTTATCAGGGGGGGCGCTCTACAATGAGCAGTTCTTC. Translation gives CASSLSGGALYNEQFF.

The chain links TRBV6-5 to TRBJ2-7; 7 nucleotides line up with TRBD1. The junction had 1 base not matched to a gene; V was cut back by 2 bases and J by 0 bases. There are 14 residues in the CDR3. Germline loops: CDR1 MNHEY, CDR2 SVGAGI. CDR3: CASSYGQDSYEQYF. In nucleotides, the CDR3 is TGTGCCAGCAGTTACGGACAGGACTCCTACGAGCAGTACTTC.

The chain recombines TRBV28 with TRBJ2-5; 14 bases match TRBD2. The CDR3 contains 17 residues. J gave up 4 bases and V 8 bases, and 12 bases lay outside the gene matches. Germline CDR1 reads MDHEN; CDR2 reads SYDVKM. This CDR3 is CASLGSGTSGSRETQYF. CDR3 DNA sequence: TGTGCCAGCCTAGGTAGCGGGACTAGCGGGAGTAGAGAGACCCAGTACTTC.

The chain combines TRBV15 with TRBJ2-5; D perhaps matches TRBD1 (6 bases). In germline, CDR1 is LNHNV, CDR2 YYDKDF (reference sequence). The V end lost 1 base, the J end lost 4 bases, and 7 bases lay between the germline ends. This CDR3 spans 13 amino acids. CDR3 sequence reads: CATSRGGGETQYF. The CDR3, as DNA: TGTGCCACCAGCAGAGGAGGGGGAGAGACCCAGTACTTC.

J is TRBJ1-1 and V is TRBV7-9; TRBD1 aligns across 8 bases. CDR3 length equals 14 residues. V lost 7 bases to trimming and J lost 3 bases; unmatched junction nucleotides: 7. Germline assignment: CDR1 SEHNR and CDR2 FQNEAQ (reference sequence). This CDR3 reads CASTAQGAYTEAFF. The CDR3 DNA follows: TGTGCCAGCACTGCCCAGGGGGCTTACACTGAAGCTTTCTTT.

V and J are TRBV5-1 and TRBJ1-2; no reliable D call. Germline V lookup: CDR1 SGHRS, CDR2 YFSETQ. Between the trimmed V and J ends, which lost 0 bases and 7 bases, there was a span of 13 bases. This CDR3 has 14 residues. This CDR3 is CASSLAASAGGYTF. DNA for the CDR3: TGCGCCAGCAGCTTGGCCGCAAGTGCGGGTGGCTACACCTTC.

This sequence joins TRBV7-9 and TRBJ2-7; TRBD2 matches at 7 bases. The CDR3 contains 15 residues. Germline CDR1 SEHNR, CDR2 FQNEAQ (reference sequence). V trimming: 2 bases; J trimming: 5 bases; junction bases outside the gene matches: 9. Here the CDR3 reads CASSLIGGAGHEQYF. The CDR3 DNA sequence: TGTGCCAGCAGCTTAATCGGGGGAGCGGGGCACGAGCAGTACTTC.

Only a few counts were recorded for this clone. The genes are TRBV2 and TRBJ2-2, with 7 bases aligning to TRBD2. V shed 10 bases and J 3 bases; nucleotides not matched to a gene: 8. CDR3 length: 14 residues. Germline V gives CDR1 SNHLY, CDR2 FYNNEI. As DNA, the CDR3 is TGTGCCATTATACCGCGGGAGCACACCGGGGAGCTGTTTTTT. Protein sequence: CAIIPREHTGELFF.

J is TRBJ2-7 and V is TRBV6-1; TRBD1 aligns across 8 bases. CDR1 and CDR2 (germline): MNHNS, SASEGT. V lost 6 bases and J lost 0; bases outside the gene matches: 4. CDR3 size: 14 residues. This CDR3 reads CASSPGGVSYEQYF. The CDR3 nucleotides are TGTGCCAGCAGCCCAGGGGGCGTCTCCTACGAGCAGTACTTC.

The CDR3 loop reads CASGHVTGGGYTF. The CDR3 nucleotides are TGTGCCAGTGGCCACGTGACAGGGGGCGGCTACACCTTC. The chain uses TRBV19 and TRBJ1-2, with TRBD1 identical over 10 bases. The CDR3 sequence is 13 residues long. Germline-derived CDR1 and CDR2 are LNHDA and SQIVND (reference sequence). V lost 8 bases to trimming and J lost 8 bases; unmatched junction nucleotides: 8.

The chain has TRBV4-1 and TRBJ1-1; D might be TRBD1 (6 bases). The CDR3 runs to 13 residues. The germline gives CDR1 MGHRA, CDR2 YSYEKL. V lost 6 bases, J lost 4 bases, and 12 bases lay in between. This CDR3 reads CASSLGASTEAFF. CDR3 DNA: TGCGCCAGCAGTCTGGGGGCCAGCACTGAAGCTTTCTTT.